The 30 T cell receptor beta chains listed next were all sequenced from one sample in a study of T cell repertoires in cytomegalovirus infection. Antigens for these TCRs are unknown. One entry per CDR3 protein, called by TCRdb with MiXCR from the reads. The data show around 710,000 distinct CDR3 sequences, with 25% to 35% seen just once and around 13% held by the top ten. The sample was cultured CD8+ T cells from PBMCs, taken from culture after CMV antigen stimulation. The receptor set was obtained from a human donor in good health (CMV status not recorded). Some clones in this sample may be carry-over from other donors' samples.

The V call is TRBV20-1, the J call TRBJ2-1; D is perhaps TRBD1 (6 bases). Trimming cost V 0 bases and J 8 bases, with 11 bases left between them. CDR1 and CDR2 from the germline V gene are DFQATT and SNEGSKA (reference sequence). This CDR3 is built from 13 residues. The CDR3 DNA follows: TGCAGTGCTAGAGATGGACAGACGGATGAGCAGTTCTTC. Translated: CSARDGQTDEQFF.

This clonotype was seen many times. V and J are TRBV7-8 and TRBJ2-6; TRBD1 is a possible D gene (6 bases). CDR1 and CDR2 (germline): SGHVS, FQNEAQ. The V gene lost 2 bases and the J gene lost 3 bases, with 14 bases spanning the gap. This CDR3 spans 17 amino acids. CDR3 protein: CASSLSGQFSGANVLTF. The CDR3 DNA reads TGTGCCAGCAGCTTATCTGGACAGTTCAGTGGGGCCAACGTCCTGACTTTC.

This chain uses TRBV29-1 with TRBJ1-2; no definite D call. V dropped 8 bases and J dropped 8 bases, with 24 bases sitting between them. This CDR3 is built from 14 residues. The germline V gene has CDR1 SQVTM and CDR2 ANQGSEA. The CDR3 DNA follows: TGCAGCTCCCTTCGGACTTCCGAGGTGGACGGCTACACCTTC. Translating gives CSSLRTSEVDGYTF.

This chain uses TRBV27 with TRBJ1-2; the match to TRBD1 covers 9 bases. The V and J ends lost 6 bases and 6 bases, in that order; junction bases with no gene match: 5. The CDR3 is 13 amino acids. Germline V gene sequence: CDR1 MNHEY, CDR2 SMNVEV (reference sequence). The CDR3 DNA follows: TGTGCCAGCAGGACAGGGGGTATTGATGGCTACACCTTC. This codes for CASRTGGIDGYTF.

This clonotype turned up a few times. The V gene is TRBV14, the J gene TRBJ1-2; D is unclear. The CDR3 is 13 residues long. The germline V gene has CDR1 SGHDN and CDR2 FVKESK. The V end lost 1 base, the J end lost 7 bases, and 10 bases lay between the germline ends. CDR3 in DNA: TGTGCCAGCAGCCAAGGGCCGGCCTTTGGCTACACCTTC. Protein: CASSQGPAFGYTF.

CDR3 nucleotide sequence: TGTGCCAGCAGCTTGGGTGACTCCCGGTTTGATACGCAGTATTTT. This codes for CASSLGDSRFDTQYF. The chain combines TRBV5-6 with TRBJ2-3; D is undetermined. V lost 0 bases, J lost 6 bases, and 14 bases lay in between. There are 15 residues in the CDR3. In germline, CDR1 is SGHDT, CDR2 YYEEEE.

V and J are TRBV7-9 and TRBJ2-3; the D gene is possibly TRBD2 (6 bases). The CDR3 contains 15 residues. V lost 5 bases and J 6 bases, leaving 18 bases between the germline ends. The germline gives CDR1 SEHNR, CDR2 FQNEAQ (reference sequence). CDR3 in DNA: TGTGCCAGCAGCCCCAAAGCGGGTCATTTGGATACGCAGTATTTT. Translating gives CASSPKAGHLDTQYF.

The V call is TRBV4-1, the J call TRBJ2-6, with TRBD2 matching 10 bases. The length of the CDR3 is 18 residues. Germline V gene lookup returns CDR1 MGHRA and CDR2 YSYEKL. The V segment lost 1 base and the J segment 2 bases; nucleotides outside the gene matches: 5. This chain's CDR3 is CASSQAIAGGAGANVLTF. The DNA for the CDR3 is TGCGCCAGCAGCCAAGCGATAGCGGGGGGCGCTGGGGCCAACGTCCTGACTTTC.

This sequence joins TRBV10-3 and TRBJ2-5; TRBD1 or TRBD2 may be the D gene (5 bases each). Germline assignment: CDR1 ENHRY and CDR2 SYGVKD. CDR3 length equals 16 residues. V lost 6 bases and J 0 bases, leaving 17 bases between the germline ends. The CDR3 reads CAISGIGARDQETQYF. The CDR3 coding sequence is TGTGCCATCAGCGGGATAGGGGCCAGGGACCAAGAGACCCAGTACTTC.

The rearrangement joins TRBV19 to TRBJ2-5; the D call may be TRBD1 or TRBD2 (5 bases each). The germline V gene encodes CDR1 LNHDA and CDR2 SQIVND (reference sequence). This CDR3 spans 12 amino acids. Trimming removed 3 bases at V and 9 bases at J, with 11 bases between. The CDR3 nucleotides read TGTGCCAGTAGTATGGGGTCGGGGCCCCAGTACTTC. Protein: CASSMGSGPQYF. Together with reference TRBV19 and TRBJ2-5, the CDR3 gives the full variable domain: DGGITQSPKYLFRKEGQNVTLSCEQNLNHDAMYWYRQDPGQGLRLIYYSQIVNDFQKGDIAEGYSVSREKKESFPLTVTSAQKNPTAFYLCASSMGSGPQYFGPGTRLLVL.

This clonotype turned up a few times. J is TRBJ2-1 and V is TRBV4-1; TRBD2 aligns across 8 bases. The V and J ends lost 0 bases and 3 bases, in that order; junction bases with no gene match: 7. The CDR3 has 17 residues. Germline lookup yields CDR1 MGHRA and CDR2 YSYEKL. The CDR3 nucleotides are TGCGCCAGCAGCCAAGAAACAGCGGGGGATGACTACAATGAGCAGTTCTTC. Protein sequence: CASSQETAGDDYNEQFF.

This clonotype was observed a few times. This chain connects TRBV20-1 to TRBJ2-3, with 15 bases fitting TRBD2. Germline V gives CDR1 DFQATT, CDR2 SNEGSKA (reference sequence). The CDR3 runs to 15 residues. Losses at the gene ends were 6 bases for V and 2 bases for J; bases not matched to a gene: 3. CDR3 in amino acids: CSARTSGGDTDTQYF. The CDR3 coding sequence is TGCAGTGCGAGGACTAGCGGGGGGGACACAGATACGCAGTATTTT.

The gene calls are TRBV9 and TRBJ2-2; D ambiguous. This CDR3 comprises 14 residues. Trimming removed 4 bases from V and 9 bases from J, with 16 bases in between. In germline, CDR1 is SGDLS, CDR2 YYNGEE. DNA of the CDR3: TGTGCCAGCAGCCCACGTAGGAGCGCACGGGAGCTGTTTTTT. Amino acid sequence: CASSPRRSARELFF. The entire variable domain, with the rest obtained from reference TRBV9 and TRBJ2-2, is as follows: DSGVTQTPKHLITATGQRVTLRCSPRSGDLSVYWYQQSLDQGLQFLIQYYNGEERAKGNILERFSAQQFPDLHSELNLSSLELGDSALYFCASSPRRSARELFFGEGSRLTVL.

This clonotype was counted only a few times. The chain is built from TRBV2 and TRBJ2-7, with 12 positions matching TRBD1. Germline values: CDR1 SNHLY, CDR2 FYNNEI. The CDR3 loop spans 15 amino acids. V gave up 10 bases and J gave up 5 bases; unmatched junction bases: 12. The chain's CDR3 is CAIRHRDRGLDEQYV. CDR3 nucleotide sequence: TGTGCCATCAGGCACCGGGACAGGGGGCTGGACGAGCAGTACGTC.

The rearrangement links TRBV5-1 to TRBJ2-1; 8 bases line up with TRBD1. CDR1 is SGHRS, CDR2 YFSETQ, per germline. This CDR3 spans 15 amino acids. The J segment lost 8 bases and the V segment lost 2 bases, leaving 9 bases of the junction unmatched. The CDR3 region has the DNA TGCGCCAGCAGCTTAGGACAGGGCAAGTGGGATGAGCAGTTCTTC. It codes for CASSLGQGKWDEQFF.

The chain links TRBV7-9 to TRBJ2-5, with D uncertain. The ends were cut back, 0 bases at V and 0 bases at J, with 5 bases in the middle. Germline CDR1 reads SEHNR; CDR2 reads FQNEAQ (reference sequence). CDR3 length: 14 residues. CDR3 amino acids: CASSLAQNQETQYF. CDR3 DNA sequence: TGTGCCAGCAGCTTAGCACAGAACCAAGAGACCCAGTACTTC.

This clonotype has a handful of counts. J is TRBJ2-1 and V is TRBV12-3 or TRBV12-4; 9 bases are a match to TRBD2. The CDR3 sequence is 14 residues long. Unmatched junction bases numbered 7, after V lost 7 bases and J lost 6 bases. CDR3 sequence reads: CASNPAGLANEQFF. The CDR3, as DNA: TGTGCCAGCAATCCAGCGGGACTAGCCAATGAGCAGTTCTTC.

This clonotype has at least ten counts. The V gene is TRBV7-2, the J gene TRBJ2-3; TRBD2 aligns across 13 bases. V trimming: 5 bases; J trimming: 2 bases; junction bases outside the gene matches: 7. Germline V gene lookup returns CDR1 SGHTA and CDR2 FQGNSA. The CDR3 runs to 17 residues. The CDR3 loop is CASSTRTSGGSTDTQYF. For the CDR3, the DNA is TGTGCCAGCAGCACCCGGACTAGCGGGGGATCCACAGATACGCAGTATTTT.

This clonotype showed up just a few times. J is TRBJ2-1 and V is TRBV12-3 or TRBV12-4; TRBD2 matches 10 bases. The CDR3 length is 14 residues. V was clipped by 5 bases and J by 8 bases; unmatched bases: 6. CDR3 in DNA: TGTGCCAGCAGTCGAACAGGACTAGCGGATGAGCAGTTCTTC. Its translation: CASSRTGLADEQFF.

The genes are TRBV7-9 and TRBJ2-7; D remains ambiguous. The V gene lost 7 bases and the J gene lost 2 bases, with 15 bases spanning the gap. The CDR3 is made up of 14 amino acids. Germline V lookup: CDR1 SEHNR, CDR2 FQNEAQ (reference sequence). DNA of the CDR3: TGTGCCAGCAAAGGGCCCCCGGCCCCCTACGAGCAGTACTTC. Translating gives CASKGPPAPYEQYF.

J is TRBJ2-7 and V is TRBV20-1; D may be TRBD2 (6 bases). This CDR3 has 14 amino acids. Trimming left V 3 bases short and J 1 base short, with 13 bases between. Germline CDR1 DFQATT, CDR2 SNEGSKA (reference sequence). CDR3 residues: CSASSGKESYEQYV. DNA of the CDR3: TGCAGTGCTAGTAGCGGCAAGGAATCCTACGAGCAGTACGTC.

The rearrangement links TRBV12-5 to TRBJ2-7; a weak D match, TRBD1 (5 bases). This CDR3 region has 15 residues. The germline V gene has CDR1 LGHNT and CDR2 FRNRAP. V was shortened by 3 bases and J by 2 bases, with 14 bases between the two germline ends. Here the CDR3 reads CASGFLREAPYEQYF. DNA for the CDR3: TGTGCTAGTGGTTTCCTCAGGGAAGCCCCCTACGAGCAGTACTTC.

The V call is TRBV19, the J call TRBJ2-2; D might be TRBD2 (6 bases). Trimming shortened V by 7 bases and J by 0 bases, and 24 bases separated the two germline ends. CDR3 size: 19 residues. Germline values: CDR1 LNHDA, CDR2 SQIVND (reference sequence). The DNA of the CDR3 is TGTGCCAGTACCGCGGGCCCGGGACTCATTACTTCGAACACCGGGGAGCTGTTTTTT. The encoded protein is CASTAGPGLITSNTGELFF.

This sequence joins TRBV6-5 and TRBJ2-7; possibly TRBD1 for D (5 bases). The V end lost 2 bases, the J end lost 12 bases, and 23 bases lay between the germline ends. The CDR3 is made up of 15 amino acids. CDR1 MNHEY and CDR2 SVGAGI come from the germline V gene. In DNA form, the CDR3 reads TGTGCCAGCAGTTACAGCGATGGGGCTAGGACCGCAAGGTACGTC. Protein sequence: CASSYSDGARTARYV.

This clonotype was detected ten times or more. V and J are TRBV7-2 and TRBJ2-3; possible D gene TRBD1, 5 bases. V was pared by 1 base and J by 1 base, with 9 bases between. From germline, CDR1 is SGHTA and CDR2 FQGNSA. This CDR3 spans 15 amino acids. Here the CDR3 reads CASSLGQGGTDTQYF. CDR3 bases: TGTGCCAGCAGCTTAGGGCAGGGTGGCACAGATACGCAGTATTTT. Full variable domain (missing parts from reference TRBV7-2 and TRBJ2-3): GAGVSQSPSNKVTEKGKDVELRCDPISGHTALYWYRQSLGQGLEFLIYFQGNSAPDKSGLPSDRFSAERTGGSVSTLTIQRTQQEDSAVYLCASSLGQGGTDTQYFGPGTRLTVL.

This clonotype came up a few times. The chain's CDR3 is CASSLSIYEQYF. The CDR3 DNA reads TGTGCCAGCAGCTTGTCCATCTACGAGCAGTACTTC. The chain has TRBV5-6 and TRBJ2-7, with D unresolved. The germline gives CDR1 SGHDT, CDR2 YYEEEE. There are 12 residues in the CDR3. The ends were cut back, 1 base at V and 3 bases at J, with 5 bases in the middle.

The chain is built from TRBV6-5 and TRBJ1-1; 9 nucleotides align to TRBD1. The CDR3 totals 15 residues. J was trimmed by 6 bases and V by 4 bases; bases with no gene match: 9. Germline V CDR1 and CDR2: MNHEY, SVGAGI. Here the CDR3 DNA reads TGTGCCAGCAGTTCCCCCGACAGGGGGGTCGCTGAAGCTTTCTTT. It is translated as CASSSPDRGVAEAFF.

The chain links TRBV27 to TRBJ2-1; 7 nucleotides agree with TRBD2. CDR3 size: 13 residues. CDR1 and CDR2 from the germline V gene are MNHEY and SMNVEV (reference sequence). V dropped 3 bases and J dropped 9; count of bases not matched to a gene: 5. CDR3 region: CASSFGGGLEQFF. For the CDR3, the DNA is TGTGCCAGCAGTTTTGGGGGAGGGCTTGAGCAGTTCTTC.

V and J are TRBV19 and TRBJ2-3; either TRBD1 or TRBD2 may supply D (6 bases each). The CDR3 has 18 residues. Germline lookup yields CDR1 LNHDA and CDR2 SQIVND (reference sequence). Trimming took 3 bases from V and 3 from J, leaving 22 bases between them. CDR3 region: CASSIGGGGLTWTDTQYF. The CDR3 region has the DNA TGTGCCAGTAGTATTGGAGGGGGAGGCCTAACTTGGACAGATACGCAGTATTTT. Based on the CDR3 plus reference TRBV19 and TRBJ2-3, the full variable domain is DGGITQSPKYLFRKEGQNVTLSCEQNLNHDAMYWYRQDPGQGLRLIYYSQIVNDFQKGDIAEGYSVSREKKESFPLTVTSAQKNPTAFYLCASSIGGGGLTWTDTQYFGPGTRLTVL.

V is TRBV29-1 and J is TRBJ1-2; D is perhaps TRBD1 (5 bases). In germline, CDR1 is SQVTM, CDR2 ANQGSEA. V was cut by 7 bases and J by 7 bases, with 16 bases left in between. The CDR3 runs 12 residues. The CDR3 here is CSAQGAGPGYTF. The CDR3 region has the DNA TGCAGCGCCCAAGGGGCAGGGCCTGGCTACACCTTC. Complete variable domain (other parts from reference TRBV29-1 and TRBJ1-2): SAVISQKPSRDICQRGTSLTIQCQVDSQVTMMFWYRQQPGQSLTLIATANQGSEATYESGFVIDKFPISRPNLTFSTLTVSNMSPEDSSIYLCSAQGAGPGYTFGSGTRLTVV.